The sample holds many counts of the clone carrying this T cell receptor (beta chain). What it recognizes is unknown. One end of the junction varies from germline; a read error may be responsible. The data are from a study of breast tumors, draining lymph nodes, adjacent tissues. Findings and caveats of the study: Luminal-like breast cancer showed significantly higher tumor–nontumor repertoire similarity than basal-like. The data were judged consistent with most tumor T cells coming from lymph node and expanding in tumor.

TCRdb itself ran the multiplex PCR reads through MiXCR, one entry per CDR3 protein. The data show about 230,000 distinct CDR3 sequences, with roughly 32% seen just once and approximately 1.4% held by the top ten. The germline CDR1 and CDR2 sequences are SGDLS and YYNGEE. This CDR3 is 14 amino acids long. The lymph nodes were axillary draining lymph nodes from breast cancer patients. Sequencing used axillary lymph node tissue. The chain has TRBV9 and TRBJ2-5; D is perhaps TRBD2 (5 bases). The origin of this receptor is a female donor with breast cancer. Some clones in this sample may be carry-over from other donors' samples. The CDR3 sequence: CASSVESGPETQSF. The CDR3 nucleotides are TGTGCCAGCAGCGTAGAGAGCGGACCAGAGACCCAGTCCTTC. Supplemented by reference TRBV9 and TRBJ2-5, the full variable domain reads DSGVTQTPKHLITATGQRVTLRCSPRSGDLSVYWYQQSLDQGLQFLIQYYNGEERAKGNILERFSAQQFPDLHSELNLSSLELGDSALYFCASSVESGPETQSFGPGTRLLVL.